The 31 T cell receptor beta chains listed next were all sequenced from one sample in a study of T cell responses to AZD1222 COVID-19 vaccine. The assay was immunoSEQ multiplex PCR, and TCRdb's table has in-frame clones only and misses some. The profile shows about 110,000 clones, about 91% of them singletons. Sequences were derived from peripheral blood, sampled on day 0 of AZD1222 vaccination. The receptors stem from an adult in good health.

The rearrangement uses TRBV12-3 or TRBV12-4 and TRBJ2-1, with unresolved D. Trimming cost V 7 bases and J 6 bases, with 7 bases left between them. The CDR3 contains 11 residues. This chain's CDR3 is CASTASNEQFF. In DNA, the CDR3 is TGTGCCAGCACCGCAAGCAATGAGCAGTTCTTC.

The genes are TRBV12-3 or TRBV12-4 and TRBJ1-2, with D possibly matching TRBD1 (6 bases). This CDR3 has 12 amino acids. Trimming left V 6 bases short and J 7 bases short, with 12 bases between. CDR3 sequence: CASRLQGGGYTF. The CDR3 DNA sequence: TGTGCCAGCAGGTTACAGGGAGGTGGCTACACCTTC.

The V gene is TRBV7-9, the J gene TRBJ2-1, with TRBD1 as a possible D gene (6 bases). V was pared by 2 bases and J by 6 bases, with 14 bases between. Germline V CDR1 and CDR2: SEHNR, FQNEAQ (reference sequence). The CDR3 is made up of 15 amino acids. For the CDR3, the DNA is TGTGCCAGCAGCTTACCCGGGACAACAACCAATGAGCAGTTCTTC. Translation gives CASSLPGTTTNEQFF.

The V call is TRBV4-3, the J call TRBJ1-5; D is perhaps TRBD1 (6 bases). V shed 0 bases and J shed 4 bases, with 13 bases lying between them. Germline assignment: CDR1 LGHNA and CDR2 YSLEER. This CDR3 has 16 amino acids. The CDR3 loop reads CASSQDVGGGNQPQHF. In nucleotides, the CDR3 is TGCGCCAGCAGCCAAGATGTTGGAGGGGGGAATCAGCCCCAGCATTTT.

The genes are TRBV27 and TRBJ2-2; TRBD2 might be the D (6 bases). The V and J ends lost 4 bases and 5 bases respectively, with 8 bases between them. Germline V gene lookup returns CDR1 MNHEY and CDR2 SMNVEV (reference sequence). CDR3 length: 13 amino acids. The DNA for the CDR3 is TGTGCCAGCAGTTCCGGGGGTACCGGGGAGCTGTTTTTT. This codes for CASSSGGTGELFF.

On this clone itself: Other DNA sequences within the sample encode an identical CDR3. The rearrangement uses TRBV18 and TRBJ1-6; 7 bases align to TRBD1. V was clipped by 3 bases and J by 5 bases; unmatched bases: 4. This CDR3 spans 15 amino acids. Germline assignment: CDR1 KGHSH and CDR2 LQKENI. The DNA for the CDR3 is TGTGCCAGCTCACCCCCGGGACAGAATAATTCACCCCTCCACTTT. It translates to CASSPPGQNNSPLHF.

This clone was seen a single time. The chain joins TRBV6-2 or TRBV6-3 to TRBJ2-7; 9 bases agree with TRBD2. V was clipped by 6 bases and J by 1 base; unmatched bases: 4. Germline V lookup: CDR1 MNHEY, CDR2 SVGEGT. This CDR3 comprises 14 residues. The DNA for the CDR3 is TGTGCCAGCAGCAACAGCGGGGGGTCCTACGAGCAGTACTTC. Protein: CASSNSGGSYEQYF.

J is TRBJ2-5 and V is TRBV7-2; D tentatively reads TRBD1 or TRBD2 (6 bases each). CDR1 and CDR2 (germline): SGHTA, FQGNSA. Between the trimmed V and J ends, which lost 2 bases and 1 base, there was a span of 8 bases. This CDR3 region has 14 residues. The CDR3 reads CASSLRGVQETQYF. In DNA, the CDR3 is TGTGCCAGCAGCTTAAGGGGGGTCCAAGAGACCCAGTACTTC.

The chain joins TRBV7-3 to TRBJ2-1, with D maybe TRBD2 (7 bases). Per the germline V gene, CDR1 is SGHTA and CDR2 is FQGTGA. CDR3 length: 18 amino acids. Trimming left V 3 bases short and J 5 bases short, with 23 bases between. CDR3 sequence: CASSLRGGVSFPDNEQFF. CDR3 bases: TGTGCCAGCAGCTTGCGAGGGGGGGTGAGCTTTCCGGACAATGAGCAGTTCTTC.

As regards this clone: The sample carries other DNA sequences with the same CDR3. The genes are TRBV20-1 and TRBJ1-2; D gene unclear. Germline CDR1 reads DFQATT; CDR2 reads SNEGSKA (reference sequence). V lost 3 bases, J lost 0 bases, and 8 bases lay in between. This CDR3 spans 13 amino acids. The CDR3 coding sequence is TGCAGTGCTAGTGAAGGATCTAACTATGGCTACACCTTC. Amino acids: CSASEGSNYGYTF.

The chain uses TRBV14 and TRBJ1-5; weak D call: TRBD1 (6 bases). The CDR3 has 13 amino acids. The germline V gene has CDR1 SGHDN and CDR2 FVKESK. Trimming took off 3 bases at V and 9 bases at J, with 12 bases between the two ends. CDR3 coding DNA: TGTGCCAGCAGCCACGGACAGTATTCGCCCCAGCATTTT. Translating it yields CASSHGQYSPQHF.

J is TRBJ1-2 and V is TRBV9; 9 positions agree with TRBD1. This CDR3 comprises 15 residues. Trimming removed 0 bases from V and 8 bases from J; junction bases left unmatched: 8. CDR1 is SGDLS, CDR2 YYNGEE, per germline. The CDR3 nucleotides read TGTGCCAGCAGCGTAGCTGGGGGACAGGGTAACGGCTACACCTTC. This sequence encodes CASSVAGGQGNGYTF.

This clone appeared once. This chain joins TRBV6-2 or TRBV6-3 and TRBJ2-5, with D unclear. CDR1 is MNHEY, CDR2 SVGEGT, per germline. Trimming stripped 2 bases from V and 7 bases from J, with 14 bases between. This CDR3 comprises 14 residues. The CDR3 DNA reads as TGTGCCAGCAGTTACCCCCGCTCTTCGCCGACCCAGTACTTC. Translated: CASSYPRSSPTQYF.

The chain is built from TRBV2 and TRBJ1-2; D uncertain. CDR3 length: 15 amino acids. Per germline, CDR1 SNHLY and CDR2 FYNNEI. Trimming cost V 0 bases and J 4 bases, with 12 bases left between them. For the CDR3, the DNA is TGTGCCAGCAGTGAAGCGGGCCGACGAGCCTATGGCTACACCTTC. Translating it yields CASSEAGRRAYGYTF. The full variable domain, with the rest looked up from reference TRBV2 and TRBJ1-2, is EPEVTQTPSHQVTQMGQEVILRCVPISNHLYFYWYRQILGQKVEFLVSFYNNEISEKSEIFDDQFSVERPDGSNFTLKIRSTKLEDSAMYFCASSEAGRRAYGYTFGSGTRLTVV.

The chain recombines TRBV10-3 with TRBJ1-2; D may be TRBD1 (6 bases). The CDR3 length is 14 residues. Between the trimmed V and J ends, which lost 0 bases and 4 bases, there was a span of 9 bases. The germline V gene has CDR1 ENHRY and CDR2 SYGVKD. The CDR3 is CAISESGGAYGYTF. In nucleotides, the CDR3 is TGTGCCATCAGTGAGTCAGGGGGGGCCTATGGCTACACCTTC.

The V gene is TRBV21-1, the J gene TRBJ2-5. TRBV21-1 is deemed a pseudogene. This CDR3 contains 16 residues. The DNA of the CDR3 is TGTGCCAGCAGCAACCTACATCTGGCACACCCAGAGACCCAGTACTTC. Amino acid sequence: CASSNLHLAHPETQYF.

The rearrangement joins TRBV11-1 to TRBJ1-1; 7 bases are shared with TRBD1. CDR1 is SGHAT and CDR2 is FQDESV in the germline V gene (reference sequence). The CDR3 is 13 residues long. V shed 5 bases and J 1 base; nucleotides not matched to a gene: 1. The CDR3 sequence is CASSRDRNTEAFF. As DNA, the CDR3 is TGTGCCAGCAGCCGGGACAGGAACACTGAAGCTTTCTTT.

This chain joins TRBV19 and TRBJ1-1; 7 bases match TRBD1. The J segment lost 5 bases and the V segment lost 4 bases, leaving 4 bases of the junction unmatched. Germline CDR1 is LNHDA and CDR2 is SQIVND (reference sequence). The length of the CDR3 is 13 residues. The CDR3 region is CASSNTGVTEAFF. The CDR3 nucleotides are TGTGCCAGTAGTAATACAGGGGTAACTGAAGCTTTCTTT. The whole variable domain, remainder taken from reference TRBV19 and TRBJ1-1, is DGGITQSPKYLFRKEGQNVTLSCEQNLNHDAMYWYRQDPGQGLRLIYYSQIVNDFQKGDIAEGYSVSREKKESFPLTVTSAQKNPTAFYLCASSNTGVTEAFFGQGTRLTVV.

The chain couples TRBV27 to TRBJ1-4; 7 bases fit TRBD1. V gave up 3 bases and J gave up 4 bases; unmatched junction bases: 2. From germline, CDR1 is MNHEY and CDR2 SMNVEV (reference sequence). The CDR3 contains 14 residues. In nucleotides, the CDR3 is TGTGCCAGCAGTTTCGCAGGGGGTAATGAAAAACTGTTTTTT. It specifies CASSFAGGNEKLFF. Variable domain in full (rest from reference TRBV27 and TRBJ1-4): EAQVTQNPRYLITVTGKKLTVTCSQNMNHEYMSWYRQDPGLGLRQIYYSMNVEVTDKGDVPEGYKVSRKEKRNFPLILESPSPNQTSLYFCASSFAGGNEKLFFGSGTQLSVL.

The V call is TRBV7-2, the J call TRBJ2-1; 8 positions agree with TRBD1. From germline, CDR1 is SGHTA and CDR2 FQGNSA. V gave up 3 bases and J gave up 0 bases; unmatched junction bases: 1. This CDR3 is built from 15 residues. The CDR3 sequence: CASSFTGGSYNEQFF. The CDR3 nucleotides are TGTGCCAGCAGCTTCACAGGGGGCTCCTACAATGAGCAGTTCTTC.

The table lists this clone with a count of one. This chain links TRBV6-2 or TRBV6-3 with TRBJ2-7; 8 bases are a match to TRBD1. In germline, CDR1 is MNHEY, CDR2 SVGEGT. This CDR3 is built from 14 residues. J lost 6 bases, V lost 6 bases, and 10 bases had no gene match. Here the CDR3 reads CASSSDRVLVEQYF. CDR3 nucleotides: TGTGCCAGCAGCTCGGACAGGGTCCTGGTCGAGCAGTACTTC.

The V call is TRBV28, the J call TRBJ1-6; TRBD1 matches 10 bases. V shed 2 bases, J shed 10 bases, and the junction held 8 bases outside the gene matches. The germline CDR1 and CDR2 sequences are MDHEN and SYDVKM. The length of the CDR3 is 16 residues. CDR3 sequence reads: CASSLGGQGRRSPLHF. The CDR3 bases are TGTGCCAGCAGTTTAGGGGGACAGGGGAGGAGATCACCCCTCCACTTT.

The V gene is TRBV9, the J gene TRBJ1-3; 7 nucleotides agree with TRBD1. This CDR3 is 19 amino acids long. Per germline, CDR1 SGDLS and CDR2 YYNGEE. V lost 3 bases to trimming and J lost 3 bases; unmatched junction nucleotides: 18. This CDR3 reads CASSDPKAEGARVGNTIYF. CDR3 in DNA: TGTGCCAGCAGCGATCCCAAAGCGGAGGGGGCGAGGGTTGGAAACACCATATATTTT.

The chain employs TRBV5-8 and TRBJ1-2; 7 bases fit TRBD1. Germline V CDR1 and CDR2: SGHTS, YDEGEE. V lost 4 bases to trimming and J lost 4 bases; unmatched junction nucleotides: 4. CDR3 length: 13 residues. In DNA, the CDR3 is TGTGCCAGCAGCCCCCCAGGGGGCTATGGCTACACCTTC. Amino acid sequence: CASSPPGGYGYTF.

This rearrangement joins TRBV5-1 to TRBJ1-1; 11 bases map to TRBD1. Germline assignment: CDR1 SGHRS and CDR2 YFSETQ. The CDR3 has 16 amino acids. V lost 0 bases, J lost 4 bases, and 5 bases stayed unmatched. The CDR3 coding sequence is TGCGCCAGCAGCTTGGTTGGGACAGGGGGTATCACTGAAGCTTTCTTT. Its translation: CASSLVGTGGITEAFF.

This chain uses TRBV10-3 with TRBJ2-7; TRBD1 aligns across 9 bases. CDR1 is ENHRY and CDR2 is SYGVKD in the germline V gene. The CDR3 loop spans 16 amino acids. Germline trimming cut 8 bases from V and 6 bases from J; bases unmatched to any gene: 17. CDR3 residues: CAICGGRGQGRGEQYF. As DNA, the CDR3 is TGTGCCATCTGTGGGGGGAGGGGACAGGGAAGGGGCGAGCAGTACTTC.

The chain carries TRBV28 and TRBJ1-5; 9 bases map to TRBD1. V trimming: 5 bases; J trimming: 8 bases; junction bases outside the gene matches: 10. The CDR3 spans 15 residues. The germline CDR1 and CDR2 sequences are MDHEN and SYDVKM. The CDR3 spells CASSPPTGGPKPQHF. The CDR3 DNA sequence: TGTGCCAGCAGTCCGCCGACAGGGGGGCCAAAGCCCCAGCATTTT.

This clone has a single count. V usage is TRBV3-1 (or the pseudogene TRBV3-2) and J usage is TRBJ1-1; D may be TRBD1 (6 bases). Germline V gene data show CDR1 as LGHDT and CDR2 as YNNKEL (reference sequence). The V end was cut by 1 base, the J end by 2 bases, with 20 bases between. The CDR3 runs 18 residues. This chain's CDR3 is CASSQGFQGLGINTEAFF. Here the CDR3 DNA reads TGTGCCAGCAGCCAAGGATTTCAGGGGCTGGGGATAAACACTGAAGCTTTCTTT.

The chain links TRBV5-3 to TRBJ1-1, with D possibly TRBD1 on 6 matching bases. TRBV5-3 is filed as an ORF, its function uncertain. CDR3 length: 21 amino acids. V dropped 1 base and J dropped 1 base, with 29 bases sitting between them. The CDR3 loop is CARSLQKETAAGARGNTEAFF. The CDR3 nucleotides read TGTGCCAGAAGCTTGCAGAAGGAAACGGCGGCAGGGGCGAGGGGGAACACTGAAGCTTTCTTT.

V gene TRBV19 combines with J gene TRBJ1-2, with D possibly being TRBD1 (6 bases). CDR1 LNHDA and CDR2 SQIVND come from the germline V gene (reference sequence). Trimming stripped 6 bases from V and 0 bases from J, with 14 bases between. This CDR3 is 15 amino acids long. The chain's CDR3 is CASSQTGSANYGYTF. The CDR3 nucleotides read TGTGCCAGTAGCCAAACAGGGTCAGCTAACTATGGCTACACCTTC.

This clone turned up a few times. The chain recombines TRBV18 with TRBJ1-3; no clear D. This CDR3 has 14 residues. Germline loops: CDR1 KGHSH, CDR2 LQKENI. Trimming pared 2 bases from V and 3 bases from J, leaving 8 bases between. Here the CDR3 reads CASSPTMDGNTIYF. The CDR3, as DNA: TGTGCCAGCTCACCAACTATGGATGGAAACACCATATATTTT.